Shown below are 21 T cell receptor beta chains from a single sample sequenced in a study of shared clonotypes between healthy human individuals. Data came from immunoSEQ multiplex PCR; TCRdb stores just in-frame clones and leaves some out. Among hundreds of thousands of clones listed, about 74% were seen once. Sequenced material: memory CD4+ T cells sorted from blood. The subset denotes: CD45RA-negative fraction. These receptors were taken from a woman aged 30 to 39 in good health.

Many counts were recorded for this clone. V is TRBV9 and J is TRBJ2-2; weak D call: TRBD1 (6 bases). V was cut by 0 bases and J by 4 bases, with 19 bases left in between. This CDR3 has 18 amino acids. Germline V lookup: CDR1 SGDLS, CDR2 YYNGEE. CDR3 DNA: TGTGCCAGCAGCGTAGCCTACCCCGGACAGCTAGTCACCGGGGAGCTGTTTTTT. This translates into CASSVAYPGQLVTGELFF.

Comment on this clone: This sample includes further DNA sequences coding for the same CDR3. CDR3 amino acids: CASSTRQGWGFVNTEAFF. The CDR3 bases are TGTGCCAGCAGTACCCGACAGGGTTGGGGATTCGTTAACACTGAAGCTTTCTTT. The chain is built from TRBV27 and TRBJ1-1; TRBD1 aligns across 7 bases. The CDR3 totals 18 residues. V gave up 5 bases and J gave up 2 bases; unmatched junction bases: 17. From germline, CDR1 is MNHEY and CDR2 SMNVEV (reference sequence).

Comment on this clone: Other nucleotide sequences in the sample specify the same CDR3. This chain joins TRBV7-2 and TRBJ2-5; 13 bases are a match to TRBD2. After removal of 5 bases from V and 5 bases from J, the junction contained 5 bases not matched to a gene. Germline CDR1 reads SGHTA; CDR2 reads FQGNSA. CDR3 length: 15 amino acids. The CDR3 sequence is CASSSGLAGAETQYF. The CDR3 bases are TGTGCCAGCAGCAGTGGACTAGCGGGAGCTGAGACCCAGTACTTC.

The CDR3 region is CASRGRPTTDTQYF. The DNA for the CDR3 is TGTGCCAGCAGAGGACGACCTACCACAGATACGCAGTATTTT. The V gene is TRBV5-4, the J gene TRBJ2-3, with unresolved D. V lost 5 bases and J 2 bases, leaving 12 bases between the germline ends. This CDR3 is 14 amino acids long. CDR1 is SGHNT and CDR2 is YYREEE in the germline V gene (reference sequence). Filled out from reference TRBV5-4 and TRBJ2-3, the complete variable domain reads ETGVTQSPTHLIKTRGQQVTLRCSSQSGHNTVSWYQQALGQGPQFIFQYYREEENGRGNFPPRFSGLQFPNYSSELNVNALELDDSALYLCASRGRPTTDTQYFGPGTRLTVL.

CDR3 amino acids: CASSGSSGSDTQYF. The DNA of the CDR3 is TGTGCCAGCAGTGGATCTAGCGGGAGTGATACGCAGTATTTT. The chain has TRBV2 and TRBJ2-3; 10 bases are a match to TRBD2. The CDR3 sequence is 14 residues long. Trimming cost V 4 bases and J 6 bases; bases outside gene matches: 4. Germline V CDR1 and CDR2: SNHLY, FYNNEI.

The J gene is TRBJ2-7, the V gene TRBV5-4, with D unresolved. CDR3 length: 14 residues. Trimming took 0 bases from V and 4 from J, leaving 11 bases between them. Germline CDR1 SGHNT, CDR2 YYREEE (reference sequence). The CDR3 DNA follows: TGTGCCAGCAGCTTGGGGCTAAGTAATTACGAGCAGTACTTC. Translation: CASSLGLSNYEQYF.

The chain is built from TRBV6-1 and TRBJ2-7, with a weak D call TRBD2 (5 bases). V dropped 1 base and J dropped 12 bases, with 22 bases sitting between them. CDR1 is MNHNS, CDR2 SASEGT, per germline. The CDR3 is made up of 15 amino acids. CDR3 residues: CASSEGRAPAGVRYF. The CDR3 nucleotides read TGTGCCAGCAGTGAAGGGCGGGCGCCCGCCGGGGTTCGGTACTTC.

The rearrangement uses TRBV4-1 and TRBJ2-3; 11 nucleotides match TRBD1. The CDR3 covers 18 residues. Germline-derived CDR1 and CDR2 are MGHRA and YSYEKL. J gave up 1 base and V 1 base, and 7 bases lay outside the gene matches. The CDR3, as DNA: TGCGCCAGCAGCCAAGGGACAGGGGGCCAAGCTCGCACAGATACGCAGTATTTT. Amino acids: CASSQGTGGQARTDTQYF.

The chain links TRBV5-1 to TRBJ2-7; 11 bases line up with TRBD2. The CDR3 runs 15 residues. V was clipped by 4 bases and J by 3 bases; unmatched bases: 6. Germline V lookup: CDR1 SGHRS, CDR2 YFSETQ. In DNA form, the CDR3 reads TGCGCCAGCAGCAGGCTAGCGGGAGGTCTCTACGAGCAGTACTTC. Translated: CASSRLAGGLYEQYF.

The V call is TRBV2, the J call TRBJ1-5, with a weak D call TRBD1 (5 bases). Trimming left V 4 bases short and J 3 bases short, with 7 bases between. The CDR3 sequence is 13 residues long. In germline, CDR1 is SNHLY, CDR2 FYNNEI. The CDR3 DNA reads as TGTGCCAGCAGTGGACAGCACAATCAGCCCCAGCATTTT. Translating gives CASSGQHNQPQHF. Full variable domain (rest looked up from reference TRBV2 and TRBJ1-5): EPEVTQTPSHQVTQMGQEVILRCVPISNHLYFYWYRQILGQKVEFLVSFYNNEISEKSEIFDDQFSVERPDGSNFTLKIRSTKLEDSAMYFCASSGQHNQPQHFGDGTRLSIL.

The J gene is TRBJ1-3, the V gene TRBV19, with TRBD1 as a possible D gene (5 bases). V dropped 4 bases and J dropped 4 bases, with 11 bases sitting between them. The germline V gene has CDR1 LNHDA and CDR2 SQIVND (reference sequence). This CDR3 region has 14 residues. CDR3: CASSTRAGGNTIYF. CDR3 in DNA: TGTGCCAGTAGTACCCGGGCAGGGGGAAACACCATATATTTT.

The V call is TRBV30, the J call TRBJ2-3, with a possible D match to TRBD2 (6 bases). The V end lost 3 bases, the J end lost 6 bases, and 10 bases lay between the germline ends. Germline V gives CDR1 GTSNPN, CDR2 SVGIG (reference sequence). The CDR3 is made up of 12 amino acids. The CDR3 sequence: CAWRGRGDTQYF. CDR3 sequence (DNA): TGTGCCTGGAGGGGTCGGGGGGATACGCAGTATTTT.

The table lists this clone with a few counts. The J gene is TRBJ1-5, the V gene TRBV28, with 9 bases fitting TRBD1. This CDR3 spans 13 amino acids. With V trimmed by 5 bases and J by 7 bases, 3 bases remained unmatched. Germline assignment: CDR1 MDHEN and CDR2 SYDVKM. Written as DNA, the CDR3 is TGTGCCAGCAGTACACAGGGGGCCCAGCCCCAGCATTTT. Translation gives CASSTQGAQPQHF. Full variable domain (remainder filled in from reference TRBV28 and TRBJ1-5): DVKVTQSSRYLVKRTGEKVFLECVQDMDHENMFWYRQDPGLGLRLIYFSYDVKMKEKGDIPEGYSVSREKKERFSLILESASTNQTSMYLCASSTQGAQPQHFGDGTRLSIL.

This clone turned up a few times. V and J are TRBV7-3 and TRBJ2-7; maybe TRBD1 (5 bases). This CDR3 is built from 13 residues. The ends were cut back, 5 bases at V and 7 bases at J, with 15 bases in the middle. Germline V CDR1 and CDR2: SGHTA, FQGTGA. CDR3 loop: CASSIDREREQYF. CDR3 DNA: TGTGCCAGCAGCATCGACAGAGAACGGGAGCAGTACTTC.

CDR3 loop: CASRKQGPGLYGYTF. The CDR3, as DNA: TGTGCCAGCAGAAAGCAGGGCCCCGGTCTCTATGGCTACACCTTC. V gene TRBV27 combines with J gene TRBJ1-2; a weak D match, TRBD1 (5 bases). Trimming stripped 6 bases from V and 4 bases from J, with 18 bases between. Germline V gene sequence: CDR1 MNHEY, CDR2 SMNVEV (reference sequence). This CDR3 is built from 15 residues.

The chain employs TRBV7-2 and TRBJ2-3, with D perhaps TRBD2 (6 bases). This CDR3 is 17 amino acids long. CDR1 is SGHTA, CDR2 FQGNSA, per germline. Trimming took 2 bases from V and 6 from J, leaving 21 bases between them. The CDR3 DNA is TGTGCCAGCAGCTTATCGGAGCGGGTTTTCTGGGGGGATACGCAGTATTTT. It yields the protein CASSLSERVFWGDTQYF.

The chain uses TRBV18 and TRBJ2-7; 8 bases agree with TRBD1. Germline V CDR1 and CDR2: KGHSH, LQKENI. The V and J ends lost 2 bases and 6 bases, in that order; junction bases with no gene match: 6. This CDR3 spans 14 amino acids. The CDR3 bases are TGTGCCAGCTCACCAGGCAGGGGGCGCAGCGAGCAGTACTTC. This gives the protein CASSPGRGRSEQYF.

This clone has a handful of counts. The rearrangement uses TRBV9 and TRBJ2-5; a possible D gene is TRBD2 (6 bases). The length of the CDR3 is 17 residues. Deletions cut 0 bases from V and 2 bases from J, with 17 bases between. CDR1 is SGDLS and CDR2 is YYNGEE in the germline V gene. The CDR3 loop reads CASSVALGGGLQETQYF. The CDR3 DNA reads TGTGCCAGCAGCGTAGCTCTGGGGGGAGGACTACAAGAGACCCAGTACTTC.

V is TRBV6-1 and J is TRBJ2-7; D may match TRBD1 or TRBD2 (5 bases each). The CDR3 spans 14 residues. V dropped 4 bases and J dropped 2 bases, with 12 bases sitting between them. The germline gives CDR1 MNHNS, CDR2 SASEGT. CDR3 DNA: TGTGCCAGCAGTGGGGGACCCTGGACCTACGAGCAGTACTTC. This sequence encodes CASSGGPWTYEQYF.

J is TRBJ2-5 and V is TRBV11-2; TRBD2 aligns across 11 bases. The germline CDR1 and CDR2 sequences are SGHAT and FQNNGV. J was trimmed by 2 bases and V by 3 bases; bases with no gene match: 2. The length of the CDR3 is 15 residues. CDR3 sequence reads: CASSFIAGGQETQYF. The CDR3 bases are TGTGCCAGCAGCTTTATAGCGGGAGGGCAAGAGACCCAGTACTTC.

V usage is TRBV28 and J usage is TRBJ1-2; D is uncertain. The germline V gene has CDR1 MDHEN and CDR2 SYDVKM. CDR3 length: 12 residues. V was shortened by 6 bases and J by 4 bases, with 9 bases between the two germline ends. The CDR3 loop reads CASSRISYGYTF. The DNA for the CDR3 is TGTGCCAGCAGCAGGATATCCTATGGCTACACCTTC.